Listed here are 8 T cell receptor beta chains from one sample, sequenced in a study of T cells in Graves' hyperthyroidism and ophthalmopathy. RNA transcripts provided the source from which TCR beta CDR3 regions were amplified. With the HTBI primer set, the TCR CDR3 went through a first round of RT-PCR. TCRdb called the multiplex PCR reads again in MiXCR, with one record for every CDR3 protein. The repertoire holds hundreds of thousands of distinct CDR3 sequences, with approximately 15% as singletons. The sample consisted of blood. The source of these receptors is a woman aged 40-49 years with Graves' ophthalmopathy.

This clonotype was found many times. CDR3 sequence: CASSLDPWVPQHF. In nucleotides, the CDR3 is TGTGCCAGCAGTCTCGACCCCTGGGTACCCCAGCATTTT. This chain connects TRBV28 to TRBJ1-5; no clear D. Looked up from germline, CDR1 is MDHEN and CDR2 is SYDVKM. V was shortened by 5 bases and J by 10 bases, with 15 bases between the two germline ends. This CDR3 region has 13 residues.

The sample holds many counts of this clonotype. The rearrangement joins TRBV20-1 to TRBJ2-7; possible D gene TRBD1, 6 bases. The germline V and J ends were trimmed by 5 bases and 7 bases, with 21 bases remaining between them. The CDR3 covers 14 residues. Germline loops: CDR1 DFQATT, CDR2 SNEGSKA (reference sequence). The DNA of the CDR3 is TGCAGTGCTCTCACGGACAGTTCCTACGAAGAGCAGTACTTC. This gives the protein CSALTDSSYEEQYF.

The V gene is TRBV28, the J gene TRBJ2-7, with 7 bases fitting TRBD1. The CDR3 covers 14 residues. Germline CDR1 is MDHEN and CDR2 is SYDVKM. V was pared by 6 bases and J by 4 bases, with 9 bases of the junction left unmatched. The CDR3 nucleotides are TGTGCCAGCAGGGCCGGGACAGCGAGTTACGAGCAGTACTTC. It yields the protein CASRAGTASYEQYF. The variable domain in full, with the rest retrieved from reference TRBV28 and TRBJ2-7, is DVKVTQSSRYLVKRTGEKVFLECVQDMDHENMFWYRQDPGLGLRLIYFSYDVKMKEKGDIPEGYSVSREKKERFSLILESASTNQTSMYLCASRAGTASYEQYFGPGTRLTVT.

This clonotype showed up many times. The chain carries TRBV25-1 and TRBJ1-3; D call uncertain. Germline-derived CDR1 and CDR2 are MGHDK and SYGVNS. The CDR3 covers 13 residues. Trimming took off 4 bases at V and 0 bases at J, with 4 bases between the two ends. This chain's CDR3 is CASSVNSGNTIYF. The CDR3 DNA is TGTGCCAGCAGTGTAAACTCTGGAAACACCATATATTTT. Variable domain in full (rest from reference TRBV25-1 and TRBJ1-3): EADIYQTPRYLVIGTGKKITLECSQTMGHDKMYWYQQDPGMELHLIHYSYGVNSTEKGDLSSESTVSRIRTEHFPLTLESARPSHTSQYLCASSVNSGNTIYFGEGSWLTVV.

Written as DNA, the CDR3 is TGCGCCAGCAGCCCCCGGGAGACCAAAAACATTCAGTACTTC. Translating it yields CASSPRETKNIQYF. The V gene is TRBV5-1, the J gene TRBJ2-4; D possibly corresponds to TRBD2 (6 bases). CDR1 and CDR2 from the germline V gene are SGHRS and YFSETQ. The CDR3 is made up of 14 amino acids. The V end lost 4 bases, the J end lost 2 bases, and 10 bases lay between the germline ends.

This clonotype was found many times. The chain has TRBV5-1 and TRBJ2-2; maybe TRBD2 (5 bases). CDR1 SGHRS and CDR2 YFSETQ come from the germline V gene. The CDR3 totals 14 residues. V lost 4 bases and J 3 bases, leaving 10 bases between the germline ends. CDR3 DNA sequence: TGCGCCAGCAGCCCTCCGGAGGACACCGGGGAGCTGTTTTTT. Protein product: CASSPPEDTGELFF.

There are many counts of this clonotype. V is TRBV29-1 and J is TRBJ1-3; D gene uncertain. This CDR3 spans 12 amino acids. From germline, CDR1 is SQVTM and CDR2 ANQGSEA. The V gene lost 7 bases and the J gene lost 0 bases, with 7 bases spanning the gap. The CDR3, as DNA: TGCAGCGCAAGACCCTCTGGAAACACCATATATTTT. The encoded protein is CSARPSGNTIYF.

This chain links TRBV20-1 with TRBJ1-5, with D possibly TRBD1 on 5 matching bases. The V gene's germline CDR1 is DFQATT and CDR2 SNEGSKA (reference sequence). V lost 6 bases and J 5 bases, leaving 17 bases between the germline ends. The CDR3 extends over 14 amino acids. In nucleotides, the CDR3 is TGCAGTGCCACCCGGGGGGGGAGCGATCAGCCCCAGCATTTT. This translates into CSATRGGSDQPQHF.